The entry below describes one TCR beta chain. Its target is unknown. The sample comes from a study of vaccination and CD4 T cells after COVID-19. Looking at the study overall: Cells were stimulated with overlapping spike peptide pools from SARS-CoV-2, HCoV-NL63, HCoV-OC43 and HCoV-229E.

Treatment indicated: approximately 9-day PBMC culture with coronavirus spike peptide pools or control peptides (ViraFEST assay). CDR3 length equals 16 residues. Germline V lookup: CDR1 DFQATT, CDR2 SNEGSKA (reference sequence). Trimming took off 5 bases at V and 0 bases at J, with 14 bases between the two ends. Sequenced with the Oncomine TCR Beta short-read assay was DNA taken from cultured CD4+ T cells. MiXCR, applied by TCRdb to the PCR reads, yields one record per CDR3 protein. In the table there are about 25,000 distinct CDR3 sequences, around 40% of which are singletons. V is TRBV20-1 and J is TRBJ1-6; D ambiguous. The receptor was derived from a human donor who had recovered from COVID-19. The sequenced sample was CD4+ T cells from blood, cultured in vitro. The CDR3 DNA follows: TGCAGTGCTCTGCCCGACGGACGCTCCTATAATTCACCCCTCCACTTT. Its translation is CSALPDGRSYNSPLHF.